The following is a T cell receptor (beta chain) sequence with its context. Antigen specificity is unknown. The sample originates from a study of graft-versus-host responses after intestinal transplantation. The CDR3 is 14 amino acids. J was trimmed by 11 bases and V by 6 bases; bases with no gene match: 7. Germline-derived CDR1 and CDR2 are ENHRY and SYGVKD. Some clones are missing from TCRdb's copy, which holds only in-frame ones; the method was immunoSEQ multiplex PCR. The sample yields some 140,000 clones, roughly 91% seen once. The chain carries TRBV10-3 and TRBJ2-5; 15 bases are shared with TRBD2. The receptor's source is a human donor who received an intestinal transplant. Specimen: unstimulated CD4+ T cells sorted from spleen or lymph node cells, collected before intestinal transplant. The DNA of the CDR3 is TGTGCCATCAGGGGGACTAGCGGGAGGATTGAGCAGTACTTC. The encoded protein is CAIRGTSGRIEQYF.